This T cell receptor (beta chain) derives from a study of blood T cell repertoires in COVID-19 (TCRdb year 2020). In the study overall: Samples covering the acute and convalescent phases of COVID-19 were provided by collaborators in the United States, Italy and Spain. Samples were obtained from the ongoing ImmuneRACE study (first 160 participants) and from 1,200 or so subjects provided by 6 global collaborators. HLA class I and class II types, where available, came from metadata supplied by the sample provider rather than from assay-based typing. A de-identified subject ID, COVID-19 status, age in years and sex were almost always included in the sample metadata. The material from the prospective study consisted of cDNA or gDNA derived from T cells, B-cell-depleted T cells, or PBMCs. The repertoires were released in a freely available public database meant as a resource for research on the immune response to SARS-CoV-2. The dataset comprised deeply sampled blood TCRbeta repertoires from subjects exposed to, actively infected with, or recovered from COVID-19. What the study reported, not specific to this receptor: Clinical and demographic metadata were provided uncurated, with the amount varying by source and participant.

In regard to this clone: The antigen it recognizes is unknown. Base-call qualities are not available, and no considerably larger clone is one nucleotide away.

The germline V end is reduced by 1 base and the J end by 14 bases; junction bases left unmatched: 17. CDR1 is given as MNHNS and CDR2 as SASEGT, both from the germline V gene. The cysteine opens and the phenylalanine closes a CDR3 of 16 amino acids. Only CDR3 DNA is held: 48 bases, read in frame from base 1. Collaborating institutions collected whole blood in K2EDTA tubes following their own protocols. For TCRbeta analysis, collaborators shipped samples in one of three forms: frozen whole blood, isolated PBMCs, or DNA extracted from either of those sample types. The immunoSEQ Assay, a bias-controlled multiplex PCR, was used to amplify TCRbeta CDR3 regions from genomic DNA. On the study's bioinformatics: The number of nucleated cells in each sample was estimated from the amplification of reference gene primers within the assay. To quantify the absolute abundance of each unique TCRbeta CDR3 rearrangement, sequence reads were collapsed and filtered. For each sample, productive Simpson clonality was calculated by taking the square root of Simpson's diversity index across productive rearrangements. Sourced from immuneACCESS, this table was stored by TCRdb with only in-frame sequences that have V and J called. A share of the clones is absent; for the studies checked, an unresolved V gene accounts for under half, and the remainder has no known explanation. V, J and clone size are taken as reported in that table, and D and trimming were inferred from the DNA itself. The sample table records some 40,000 clones; roughly three quarters of these occur just once. The ten largest clones take up 16% of the sample.

The receptor was isolated from a man between 65 and 85 years old with acute or convalescent COVID-19. Sequencing was carried out using peripheral blood. In this chain, TRBV6-1 is recombined with TRBJ2-1; TRBD1 fits 7 bases in the junction. CDR3 region: CASSEGLRGPGPVEFF. The sequenced DNA: TGTGCCAGCAGTGAAGGTTTGAGGGGGCCCGGGCCCGTGGAGTTCTTC.